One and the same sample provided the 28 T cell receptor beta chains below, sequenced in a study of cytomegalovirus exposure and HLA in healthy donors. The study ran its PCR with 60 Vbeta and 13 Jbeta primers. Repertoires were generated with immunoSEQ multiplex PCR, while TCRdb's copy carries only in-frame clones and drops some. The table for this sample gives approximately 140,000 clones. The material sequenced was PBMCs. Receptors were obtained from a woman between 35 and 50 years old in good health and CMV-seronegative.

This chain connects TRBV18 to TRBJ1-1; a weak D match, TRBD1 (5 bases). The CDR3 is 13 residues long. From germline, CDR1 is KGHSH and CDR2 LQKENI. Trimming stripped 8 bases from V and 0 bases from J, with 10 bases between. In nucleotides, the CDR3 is TGTGCCAGCGTGGGGCTCATGAACACTGAAGCTTTCTTT. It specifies CASVGLMNTEAFF. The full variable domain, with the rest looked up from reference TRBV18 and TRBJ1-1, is NAGVMQNPRHLVRRRGQEARLRCSPMKGHSHVYWYRQLPEEGLKFMVYLQKENIIDESGMPKERFSAEFPKEGPSILRIQQVVRGDSAAYFCASVGLMNTEAFFGQGTRLTVV.

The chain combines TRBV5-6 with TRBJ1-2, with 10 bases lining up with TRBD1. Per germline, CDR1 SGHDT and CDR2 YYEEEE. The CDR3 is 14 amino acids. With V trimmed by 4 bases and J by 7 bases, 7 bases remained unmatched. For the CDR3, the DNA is TGTGCCAGCAGCACGACAGGGGGCCGGAGTGGCTACACCTTC. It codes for CASSTTGGRSGYTF.

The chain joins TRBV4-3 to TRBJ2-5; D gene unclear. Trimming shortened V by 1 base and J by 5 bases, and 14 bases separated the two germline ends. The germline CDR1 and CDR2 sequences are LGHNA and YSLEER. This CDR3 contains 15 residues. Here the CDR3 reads CASSQVLAPLETQYF. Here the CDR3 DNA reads TGCGCCAGCAGCCAAGTTCTGGCACCCCTGGAGACCCAGTACTTC.

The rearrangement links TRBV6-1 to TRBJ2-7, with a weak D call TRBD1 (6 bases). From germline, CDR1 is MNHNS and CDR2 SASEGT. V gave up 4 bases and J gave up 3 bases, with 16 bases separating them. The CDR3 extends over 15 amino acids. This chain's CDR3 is CASSVAGVSGYEQYF. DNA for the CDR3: TGTGCCAGCAGTGTAGCAGGGGTTTCGGGCTACGAGCAGTACTTC.

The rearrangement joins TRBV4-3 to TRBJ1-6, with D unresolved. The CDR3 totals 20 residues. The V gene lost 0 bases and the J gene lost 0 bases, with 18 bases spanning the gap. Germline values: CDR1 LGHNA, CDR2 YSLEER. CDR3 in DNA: TGCGCCAGCAGCCAAGAAGAGGCTGTCTCGGGGAGCTCCTATAATTCACCCCTCCACTTT. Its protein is CASSQEEAVSGSSYNSPLHF.

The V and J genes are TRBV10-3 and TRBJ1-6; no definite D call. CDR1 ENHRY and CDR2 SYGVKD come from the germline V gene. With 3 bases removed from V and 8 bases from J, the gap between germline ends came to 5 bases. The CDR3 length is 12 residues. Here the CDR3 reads CAISERDSPLHF. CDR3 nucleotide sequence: TGTGCCATCAGTGAACGAGATTCACCCCTCCACTTT.

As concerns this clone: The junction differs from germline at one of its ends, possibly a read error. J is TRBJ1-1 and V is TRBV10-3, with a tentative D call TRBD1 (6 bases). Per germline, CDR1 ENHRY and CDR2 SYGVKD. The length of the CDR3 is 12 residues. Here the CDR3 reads CAITTLLQGPVF. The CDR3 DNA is TGTGCCATCACGACCCTCCTCCAGGGGCCGGTCTTT.

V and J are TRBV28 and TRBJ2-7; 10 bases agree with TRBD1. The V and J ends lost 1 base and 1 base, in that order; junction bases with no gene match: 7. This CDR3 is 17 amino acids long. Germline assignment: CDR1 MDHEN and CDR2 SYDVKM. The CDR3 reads CASSLSPGQGTSYEQYF. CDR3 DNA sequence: TGTGCCAGCAGTTTATCACCGGGACAGGGGACTTCCTACGAGCAGTACTTC.

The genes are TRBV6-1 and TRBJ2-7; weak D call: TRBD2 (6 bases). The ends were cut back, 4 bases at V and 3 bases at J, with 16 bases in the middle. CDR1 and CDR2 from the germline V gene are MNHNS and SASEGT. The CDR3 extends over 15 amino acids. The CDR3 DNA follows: TGTGCCAGCAGTGCCAATTCGGGCGGGGACTACGAGCAGTACTTC. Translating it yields CASSANSGGDYEQYF.

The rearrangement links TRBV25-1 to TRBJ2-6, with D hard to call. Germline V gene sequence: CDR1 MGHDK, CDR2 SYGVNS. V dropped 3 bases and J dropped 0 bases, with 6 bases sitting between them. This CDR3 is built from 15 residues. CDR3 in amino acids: CASSEAVSGANVLTF. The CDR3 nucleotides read TGTGCCAGCAGTGAGGCAGTCTCTGGGGCCAACGTCCTGACTTTC. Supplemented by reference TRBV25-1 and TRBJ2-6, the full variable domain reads EADIYQTPRYLVIGTGKKITLECSQTMGHDKMYWYQQDPGMELHLIHYSYGVNSTEKGDLSSESTVSRIRTEHFPLTLESARPSHTSQYLCASSEAVSGANVLTFGAGSRLTVL.

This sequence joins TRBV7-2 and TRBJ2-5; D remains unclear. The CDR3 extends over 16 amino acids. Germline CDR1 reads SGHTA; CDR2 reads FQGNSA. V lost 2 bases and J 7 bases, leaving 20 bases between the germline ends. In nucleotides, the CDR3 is TGTGCCAGCAGCTTAAACGGCTCCCCGGGTATAGGGACCCAGTACTTC. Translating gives CASSLNGSPGIGTQYF.

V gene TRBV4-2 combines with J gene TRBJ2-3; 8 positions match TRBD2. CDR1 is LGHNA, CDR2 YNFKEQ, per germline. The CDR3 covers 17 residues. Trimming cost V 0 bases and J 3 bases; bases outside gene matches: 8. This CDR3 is CASSQDSGGGGTDTQYF. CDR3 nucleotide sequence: TGTGCCAGCAGCCAAGACAGCGGGGGTGGGGGGACAGATACGCAGTATTTT.

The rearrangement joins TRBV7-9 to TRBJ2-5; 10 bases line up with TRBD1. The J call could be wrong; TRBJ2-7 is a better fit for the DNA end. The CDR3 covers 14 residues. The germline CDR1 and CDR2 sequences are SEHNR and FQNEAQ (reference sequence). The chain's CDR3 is CASSPGQGAYEQYF. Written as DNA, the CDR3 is TGTGCCAGCAGCCCCGGACAGGGGGCCTACGAGCAGTACTTC.

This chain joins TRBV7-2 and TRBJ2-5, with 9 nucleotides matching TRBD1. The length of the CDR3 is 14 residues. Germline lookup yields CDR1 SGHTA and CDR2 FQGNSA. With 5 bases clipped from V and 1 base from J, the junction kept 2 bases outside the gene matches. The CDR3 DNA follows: TGTGCCAGCAGCAAGACAGGGGGCCAAGAGACCCAGTACTTC. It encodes CASSKTGGQETQYF.

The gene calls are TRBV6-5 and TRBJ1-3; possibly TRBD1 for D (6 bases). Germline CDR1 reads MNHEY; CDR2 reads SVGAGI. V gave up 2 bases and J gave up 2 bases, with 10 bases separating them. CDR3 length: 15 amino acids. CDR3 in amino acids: CASSYQGTAGNTIYF. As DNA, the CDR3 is TGTGCCAGCAGTTACCAGGGGACGGCTGGAAACACCATATATTTT.

The CDR3 DNA sequence: TGTGCCAGCAGTGAGAGGATACAGGGGGCGTACAATGAGCAGTTCTTC. This gives the protein CASSERIQGAYNEQFF. The V call is TRBV6-1, the J call TRBJ2-1; 9 nucleotides match TRBD1. The germline V gene encodes CDR1 MNHNS and CDR2 SASEGT. The CDR3 is 16 amino acids. J was trimmed by 4 bases and V by 3 bases; bases with no gene match: 7.

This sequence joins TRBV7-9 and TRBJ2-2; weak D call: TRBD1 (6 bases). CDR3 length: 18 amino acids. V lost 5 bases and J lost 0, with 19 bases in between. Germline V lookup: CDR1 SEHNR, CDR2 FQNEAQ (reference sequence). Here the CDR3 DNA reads TGTGCCAGCAGCCATCCGCTCCGTAGGACAGCGAACACCGGGGAGCTGTTTTTT. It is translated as CASSHPLRRTANTGELFF.

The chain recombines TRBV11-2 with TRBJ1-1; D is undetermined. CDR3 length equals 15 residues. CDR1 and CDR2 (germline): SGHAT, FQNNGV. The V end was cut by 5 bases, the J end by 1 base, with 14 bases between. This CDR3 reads CASSLPGRPNTEAFF. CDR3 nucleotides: TGTGCCAGCAGCCTCCCCGGGAGGCCGAACACTGAAGCTTTCTTT.

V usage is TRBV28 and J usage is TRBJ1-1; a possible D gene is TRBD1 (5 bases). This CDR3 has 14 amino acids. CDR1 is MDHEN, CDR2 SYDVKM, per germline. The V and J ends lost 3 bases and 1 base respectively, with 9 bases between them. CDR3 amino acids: CASSLGLRNTEAFF. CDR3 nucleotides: TGTGCCAGCAGTTTGGGGCTGAGGAACACTGAAGCTTTCTTT.

The CDR3 reads CSVEGLGTYGYTF. Here the CDR3 DNA reads TGCAGCGTTGAAGGGCTCGGGACATATGGCTACACCTTC. V usage is TRBV29-1 and J usage is TRBJ1-2; tentative D call: TRBD1 (6 bases). Germline loops: CDR1 SQVTM, CDR2 ANQGSEA. Trimming stripped 1 base from V and 5 bases from J, with 11 bases between. CDR3 length: 13 amino acids.

The CDR3 reads CAPIDTRSGQGGTSSTYEQYV. The DNA for the CDR3 is TGTGCACCAATAGACACTAGAAGCGGACAGGGGGGAACCTCCTCCACCTACGAGCAGTACGTC. The V call is TRBV27, the J call TRBJ2-7; 10 bases match TRBD1. CDR1 is MNHEY, CDR2 SMNVEV, per germline (reference sequence). This CDR3 contains 21 residues.

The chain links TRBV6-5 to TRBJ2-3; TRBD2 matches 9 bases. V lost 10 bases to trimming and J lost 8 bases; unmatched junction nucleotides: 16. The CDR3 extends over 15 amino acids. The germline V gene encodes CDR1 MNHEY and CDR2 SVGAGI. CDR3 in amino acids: CATNPIAGALGTQYF. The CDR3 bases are TGTGCCACCAATCCCATAGCGGGGGCTTTGGGTACGCAGTATTTT.

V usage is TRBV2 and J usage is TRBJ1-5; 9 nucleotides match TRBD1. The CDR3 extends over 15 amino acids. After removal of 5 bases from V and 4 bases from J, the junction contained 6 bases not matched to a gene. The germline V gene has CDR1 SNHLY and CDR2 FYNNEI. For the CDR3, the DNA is TGTGCCAGCAGTCCCGACAGGGGGTTAAATCAGCCCCAGCATTTT. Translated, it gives CASSPDRGLNQPQHF. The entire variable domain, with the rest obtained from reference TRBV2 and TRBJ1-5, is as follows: EPEVTQTPSHQVTQMGQEVILRCVPISNHLYFYWYRQILGQKVEFLVSFYNNEISEKSEIFDDQFSVERPDGSNFTLKIRSTKLEDSAMYFCASSPDRGLNQPQHFGDGTRLSIL.

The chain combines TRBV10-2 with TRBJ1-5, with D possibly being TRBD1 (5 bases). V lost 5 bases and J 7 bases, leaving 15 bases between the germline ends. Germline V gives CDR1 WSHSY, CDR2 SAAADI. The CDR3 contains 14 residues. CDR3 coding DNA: TGCGCCAGCAGTTCGGAGGGGATAACCCAGCCCCAGCATTTT. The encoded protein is CASSSEGITQPQHF.

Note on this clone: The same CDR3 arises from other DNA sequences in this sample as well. This chain's CDR3 is CASSSQGNYGYTF. The CDR3 DNA reads TGTGCCAGCAGCTCACAGGGGAACTATGGCTACACCTTC. The rearrangement uses TRBV5-6 and TRBJ1-2; 7 positions match TRBD1. The length of the CDR3 is 13 residues. CDR1 and CDR2 (germline): SGHDT, YYEEEE. V was pared by 3 bases and J by 2 bases, with 1 base of the junction left unmatched.

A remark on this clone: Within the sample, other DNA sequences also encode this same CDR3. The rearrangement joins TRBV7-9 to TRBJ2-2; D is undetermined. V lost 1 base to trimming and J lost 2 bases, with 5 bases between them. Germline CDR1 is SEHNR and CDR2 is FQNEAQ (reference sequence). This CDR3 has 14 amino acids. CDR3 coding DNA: TGTGCCAGCAGCTTAGACACCAACACCGGGGAGCTGTTTTTT. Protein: CASSLDTNTGELFF.

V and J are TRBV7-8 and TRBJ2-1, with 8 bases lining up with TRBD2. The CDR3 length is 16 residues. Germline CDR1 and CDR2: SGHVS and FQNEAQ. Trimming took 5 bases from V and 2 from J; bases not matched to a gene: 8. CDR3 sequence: CASSAMRGVPYNEQFF. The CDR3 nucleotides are TGTGCCAGCAGCGCAATGCGGGGGGTTCCCTACAATGAGCAGTTCTTC. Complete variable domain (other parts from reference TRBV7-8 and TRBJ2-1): GAGVSQSPRYKVAKRGQDVALRCDPISGHVSLFWYQQALGQGPEFLTYFQNEAQLDKSGLPSDRFFAERPEGSVSTLKIQRTQQEDSAVYLCASSAMRGVPYNEQFFGPGTRLTVL.

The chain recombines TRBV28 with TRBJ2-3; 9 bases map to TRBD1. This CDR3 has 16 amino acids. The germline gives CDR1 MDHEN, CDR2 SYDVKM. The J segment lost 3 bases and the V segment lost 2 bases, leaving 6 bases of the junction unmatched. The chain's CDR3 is CASSLVGTGLTDTQYF. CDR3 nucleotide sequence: TGTGCCAGCAGTTTAGTCGGGACAGGGCTAACAGATACGCAGTATTTT. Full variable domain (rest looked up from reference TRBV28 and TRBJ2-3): DVKVTQSSRYLVKRTGEKVFLECVQDMDHENMFWYRQDPGLGLRLIYFSYDVKMKEKGDIPEGYSVSREKKERFSLILESASTNQTSMYLCASSLVGTGLTDTQYFGPGTRLTVL.